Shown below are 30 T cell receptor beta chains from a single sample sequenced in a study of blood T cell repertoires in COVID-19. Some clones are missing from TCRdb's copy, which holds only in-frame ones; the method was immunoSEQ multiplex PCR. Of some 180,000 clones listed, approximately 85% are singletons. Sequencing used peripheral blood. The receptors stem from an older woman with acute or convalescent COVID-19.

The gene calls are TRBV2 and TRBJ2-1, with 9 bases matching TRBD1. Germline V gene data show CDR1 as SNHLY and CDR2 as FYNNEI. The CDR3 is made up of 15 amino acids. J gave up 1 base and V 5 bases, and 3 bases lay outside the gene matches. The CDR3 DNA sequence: TGTGCCAGCAGTAACGACAGGGGGTCCTACAATGAGCAGTTCTTC. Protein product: CASSNDRGSYNEQFF.

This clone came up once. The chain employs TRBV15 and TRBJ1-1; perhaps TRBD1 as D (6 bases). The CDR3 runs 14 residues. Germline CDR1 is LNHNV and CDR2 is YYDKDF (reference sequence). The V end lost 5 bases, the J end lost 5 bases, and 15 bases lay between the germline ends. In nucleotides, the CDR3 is TGTGCCACCAGCGGGGAGACAGGCGGTACTGAAGCTTTCTTT. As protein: CATSGETGGTEAFF. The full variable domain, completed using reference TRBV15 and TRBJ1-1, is DAMVIQNPRYQVTQFGKPVTLSCSQTLNHNVMYWYQQKSSQAPKLLFHYYDKDFNNEADTPDNFQSRRPNTSFCFLDIRSPGLGDTAMYLCATSGETGGTEAFFGQGTRLTVV.

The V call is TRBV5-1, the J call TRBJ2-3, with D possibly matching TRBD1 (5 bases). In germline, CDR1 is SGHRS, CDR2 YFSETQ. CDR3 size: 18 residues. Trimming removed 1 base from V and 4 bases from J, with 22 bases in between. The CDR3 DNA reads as TGCGCCAGCAGCTTGTCCCCTGGACACCCAGGATGGGCAGATACGCAGTATTTT. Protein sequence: CASSLSPGHPGWADTQYF.

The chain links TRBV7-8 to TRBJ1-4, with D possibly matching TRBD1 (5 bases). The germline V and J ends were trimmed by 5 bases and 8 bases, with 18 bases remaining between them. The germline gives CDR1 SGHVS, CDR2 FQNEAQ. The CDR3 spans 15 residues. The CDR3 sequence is CASSPSSGNVEKLFF. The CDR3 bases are TGTGCCAGCAGCCCCTCGTCAGGGAATGTCGAAAAACTGTTTTTT.

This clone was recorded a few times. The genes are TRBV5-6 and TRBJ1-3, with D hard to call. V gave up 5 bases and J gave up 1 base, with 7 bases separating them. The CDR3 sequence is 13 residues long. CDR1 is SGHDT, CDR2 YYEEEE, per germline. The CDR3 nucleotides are TGTGCCAGCAGACGGGAGTCTGGAAACACCATATATTTT. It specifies CASRRESGNTIYF.

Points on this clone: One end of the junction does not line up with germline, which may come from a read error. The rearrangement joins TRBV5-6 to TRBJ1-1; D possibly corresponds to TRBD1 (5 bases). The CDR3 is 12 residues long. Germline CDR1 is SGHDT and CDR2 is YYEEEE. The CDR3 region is CASSFTGPLLFF. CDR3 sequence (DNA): TGTGCCAGCAGTTTTACAGGCCCCCTCCTTTTTTTT.

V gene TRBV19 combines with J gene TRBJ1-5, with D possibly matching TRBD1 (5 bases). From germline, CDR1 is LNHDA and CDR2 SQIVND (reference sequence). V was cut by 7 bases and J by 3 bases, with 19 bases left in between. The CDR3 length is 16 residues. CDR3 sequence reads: CASTSTVGHTNQPQHF. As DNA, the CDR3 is TGTGCCAGTACCTCAACAGTAGGACACACCAATCAGCCCCAGCATTTT.

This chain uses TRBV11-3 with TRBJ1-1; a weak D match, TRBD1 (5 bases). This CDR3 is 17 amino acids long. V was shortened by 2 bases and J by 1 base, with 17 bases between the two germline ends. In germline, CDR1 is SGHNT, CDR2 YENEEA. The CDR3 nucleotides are TGTGCCAGCAGCTTACTCGTCCAGGGTTGGGGGAACACTGAAGCTTTCTTT. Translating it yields CASSLLVQGWGNTEAFF.

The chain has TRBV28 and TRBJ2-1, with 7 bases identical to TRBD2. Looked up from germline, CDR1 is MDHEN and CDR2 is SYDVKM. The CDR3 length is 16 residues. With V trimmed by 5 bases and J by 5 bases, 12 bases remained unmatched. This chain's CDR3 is CASSRGAGAWDNEQFF. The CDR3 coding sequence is TGTGCCAGCAGTCGTGGGGCGGGAGCTTGGGACAATGAGCAGTTCTTC.

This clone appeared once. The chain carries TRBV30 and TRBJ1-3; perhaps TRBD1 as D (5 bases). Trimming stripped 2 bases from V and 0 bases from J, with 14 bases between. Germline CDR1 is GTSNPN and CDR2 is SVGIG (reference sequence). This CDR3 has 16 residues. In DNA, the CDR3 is TGTGCCTGGAGTAAGACAGCCCTTTTCTCTGGAAACACCATATATTTT. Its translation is CAWSKTALFSGNTIYF.

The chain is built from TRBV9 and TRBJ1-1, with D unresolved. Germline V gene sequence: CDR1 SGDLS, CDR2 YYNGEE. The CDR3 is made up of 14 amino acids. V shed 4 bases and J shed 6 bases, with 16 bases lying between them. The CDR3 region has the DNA TGTGCCAGCAGCCGCGGGCCCGGTGGGGCTGAAGCTTTCTTT. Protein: CASSRGPGGAEAFF.

CDR3 in amino acids: CASINGRAFYEQYF. The CDR3 bases are TGTGCCAGCATAAACGGGAGGGCTTTCTACGAGCAGTACTTC. This rearrangement joins TRBV6-5 to TRBJ2-7; TRBD2 aligns across 8 bases. The CDR3 runs to 14 residues. CDR1 and CDR2 from the germline V gene are MNHEY and SVGAGI. J lost 3 bases, V lost 7 bases, and 8 bases had no gene match.

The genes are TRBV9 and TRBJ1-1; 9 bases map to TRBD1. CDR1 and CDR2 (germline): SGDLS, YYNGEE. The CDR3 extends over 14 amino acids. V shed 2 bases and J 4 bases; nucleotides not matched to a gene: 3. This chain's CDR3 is CASSVTGGGTEAFF. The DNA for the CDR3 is TGTGCCAGCAGCGTTACAGGGGGCGGCACTGAAGCTTTCTTT.

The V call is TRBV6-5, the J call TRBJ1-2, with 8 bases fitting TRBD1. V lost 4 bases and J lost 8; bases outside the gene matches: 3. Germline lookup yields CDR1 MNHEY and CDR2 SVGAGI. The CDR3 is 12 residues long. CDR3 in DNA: TGTGCCAGCAGTTTTGGACAGGGCGGCTACACCTTC. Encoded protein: CASSFGQGGYTF.

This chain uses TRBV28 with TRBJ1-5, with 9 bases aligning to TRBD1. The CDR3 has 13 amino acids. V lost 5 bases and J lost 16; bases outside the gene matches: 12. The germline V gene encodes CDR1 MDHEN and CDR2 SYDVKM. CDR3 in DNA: TGTGCCAGCAGTCGAACTGGGGGGACAGGGCGACATTTT. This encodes CASSRTGGTGRHF.

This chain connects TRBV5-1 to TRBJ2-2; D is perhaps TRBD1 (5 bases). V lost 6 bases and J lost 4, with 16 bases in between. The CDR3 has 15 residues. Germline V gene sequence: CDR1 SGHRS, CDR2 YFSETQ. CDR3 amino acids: CASTHGQGVTGELFF. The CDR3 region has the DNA TGCGCCAGCACACACGGGCAGGGTGTCACCGGGGAGCTGTTTTTT.

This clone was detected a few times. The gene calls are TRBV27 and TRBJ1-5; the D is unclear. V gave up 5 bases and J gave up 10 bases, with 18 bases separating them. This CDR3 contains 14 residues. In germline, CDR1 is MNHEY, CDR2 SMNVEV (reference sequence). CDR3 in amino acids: CASSNRAPGGPQHF. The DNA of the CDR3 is TGTGCCAGCAGTAACCGGGCCCCAGGAGGCCCCCAGCATTTT.

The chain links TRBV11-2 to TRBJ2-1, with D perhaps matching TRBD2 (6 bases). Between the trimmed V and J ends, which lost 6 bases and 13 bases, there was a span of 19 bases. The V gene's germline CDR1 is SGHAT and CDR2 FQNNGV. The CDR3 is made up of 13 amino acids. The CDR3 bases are TGTGCCAGCAGTTCCCTCCGGGACTTGGATCAGTTCTTC. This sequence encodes CASSSLRDLDQFF. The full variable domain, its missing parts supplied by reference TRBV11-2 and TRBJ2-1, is EAGVAQSPRYKIIEKRQSVAFWCNPISGHATLYWYQQILGQGPKLLIQFQNNGVVDDSQLPKDRFSAERLKGVDSTLKIQPAKLEDSAVYLCASSSLRDLDQFFGPGTRLTVL.

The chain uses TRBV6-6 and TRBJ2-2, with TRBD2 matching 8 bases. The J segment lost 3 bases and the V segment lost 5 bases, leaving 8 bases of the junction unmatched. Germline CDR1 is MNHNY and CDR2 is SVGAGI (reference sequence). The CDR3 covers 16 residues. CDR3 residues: CASSRYREGYTGELFF. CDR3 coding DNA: TGTGCCAGCAGTCGATATCGGGAGGGCTACACCGGGGAGCTGTTTTTT.

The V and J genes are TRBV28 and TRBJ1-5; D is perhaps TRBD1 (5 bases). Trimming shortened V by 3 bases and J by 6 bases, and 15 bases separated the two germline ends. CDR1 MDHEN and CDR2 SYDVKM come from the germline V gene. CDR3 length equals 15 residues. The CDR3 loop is CASSFPQARAQPQHF. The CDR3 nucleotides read TGTGCCAGCAGTTTTCCACAGGCGCGCGCTCAGCCCCAGCATTTT.

For the CDR3, the DNA is TGTGCCACCAGTAGGCCAGGCGGGACAGCTTTCTTT. It yields the protein CATSRPGGTAFF. The chain uses TRBV24-1 and TRBJ1-1; D is possibly TRBD1 (5 bases). The CDR3 has 12 amino acids. The germline gives CDR1 KGHDR, CDR2 SFDVKD. Trimming shortened V by 6 bases and J by 10 bases, and 14 bases separated the two germline ends.

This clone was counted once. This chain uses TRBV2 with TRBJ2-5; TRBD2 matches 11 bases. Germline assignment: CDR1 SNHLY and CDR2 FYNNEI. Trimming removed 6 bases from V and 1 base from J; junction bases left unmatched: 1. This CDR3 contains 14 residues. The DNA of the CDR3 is TGTGCCAGCAGGGGACTAGCGGCCCAAGAGACCCAGTACTTC. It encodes CASRGLAAQETQYF.

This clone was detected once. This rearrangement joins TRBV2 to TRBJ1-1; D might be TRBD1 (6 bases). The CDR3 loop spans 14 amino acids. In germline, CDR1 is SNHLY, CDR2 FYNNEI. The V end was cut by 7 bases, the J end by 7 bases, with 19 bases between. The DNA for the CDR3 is TGTGCCAGCACCGAAAGGGAAGGGGGAGTTGAAGCTTTCTTT. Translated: CASTEREGGVEAFF.

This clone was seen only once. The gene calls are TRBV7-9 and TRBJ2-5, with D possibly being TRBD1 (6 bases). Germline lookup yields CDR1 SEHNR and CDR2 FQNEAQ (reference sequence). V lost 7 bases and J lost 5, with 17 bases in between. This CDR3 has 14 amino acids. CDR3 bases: TGTGCCAGCATCCCTACAGGGTACTATGAGACCCAGTACTTC. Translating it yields CASIPTGYYETQYF.

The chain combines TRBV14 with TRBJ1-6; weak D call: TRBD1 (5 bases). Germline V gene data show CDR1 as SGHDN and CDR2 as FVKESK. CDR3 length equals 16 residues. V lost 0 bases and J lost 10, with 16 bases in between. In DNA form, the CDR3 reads TGTGCCAGCAGCCAAGACGGAGGGGCTCTCTCCTCACCCCTCCACTTT. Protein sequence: CASSQDGGALSSPLHF.

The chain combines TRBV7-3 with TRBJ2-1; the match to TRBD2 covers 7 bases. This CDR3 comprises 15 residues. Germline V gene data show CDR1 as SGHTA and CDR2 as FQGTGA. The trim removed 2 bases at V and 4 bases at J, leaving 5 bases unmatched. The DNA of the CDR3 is TGTGCCAGCAGCTTATTAGCGGGTACTTACAATGAGCAGTTCTTC. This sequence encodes CASSLLAGTYNEQFF.

The CDR3 DNA reads as TGTGCCAGCAGCCGTCCCTTGAACACTGAAGCTTTCTTT. This translates into CASSRPLNTEAFF. The rearrangement uses TRBV7-9 and TRBJ1-1; the D is unclear. The V end was cut by 5 bases, the J end by 0 bases, with 7 bases between. This CDR3 has 13 amino acids. CDR1 and CDR2 (germline): SEHNR, FQNEAQ (reference sequence).

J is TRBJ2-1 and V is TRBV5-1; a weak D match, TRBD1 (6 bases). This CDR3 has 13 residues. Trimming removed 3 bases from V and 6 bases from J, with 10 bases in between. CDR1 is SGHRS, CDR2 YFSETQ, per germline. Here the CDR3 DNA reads TGCGCCAGCAGCTCAACAGGGCTCAATGAGCAGTTCTTC. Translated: CASSSTGLNEQFF.

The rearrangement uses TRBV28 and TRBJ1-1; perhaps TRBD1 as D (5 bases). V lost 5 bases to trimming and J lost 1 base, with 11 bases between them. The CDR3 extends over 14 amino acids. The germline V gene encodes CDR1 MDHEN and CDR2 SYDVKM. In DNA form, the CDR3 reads TGTGCCAGCAGTCCAGGGTATCCGAACACTGAAGCTTTCTTT. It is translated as CASSPGYPNTEAFF. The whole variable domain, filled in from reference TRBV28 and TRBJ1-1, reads DVKVTQSSRYLVKRTGEKVFLECVQDMDHENMFWYRQDPGLGLRLIYFSYDVKMKEKGDIPEGYSVSREKKERFSLILESASTNQTSMYLCASSPGYPNTEAFFGQGTRLTVV.

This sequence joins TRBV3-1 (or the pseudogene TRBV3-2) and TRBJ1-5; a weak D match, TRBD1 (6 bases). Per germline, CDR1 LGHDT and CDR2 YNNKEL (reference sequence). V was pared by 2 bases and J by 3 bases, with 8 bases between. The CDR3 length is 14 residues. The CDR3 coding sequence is TGTGCCAGCAGCCAAAGGGGGTCCAATCAGCCCCAGCATTTT. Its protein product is CASSQRGSNQPQHF.